Each of the 13 T cell receptor beta chains below was sequenced from the same sample in a study of cytomegalovirus exposure and HLA in healthy donors. The PCR ran on 60 Vbeta and 13 Jbeta primers. The assay was immunoSEQ multiplex PCR, and TCRdb's table has in-frame clones only and misses some. This sample has tens of thousands of clones, with about 53% found just once. Sequenced input: PBMCs. The receptors were gathered from a woman aged 40 to 50 in good health and CMV-seropositive.

This clone was counted between two and nine times. This rearrangement joins TRBV5-6 to TRBJ2-1, with 10 bases that match TRBD2. V gave up 1 base and J gave up 0 bases; unmatched junction bases: 10. CDR3 size: 19 residues. Germline V gene lookup returns CDR1 SGHDT and CDR2 YYEEEE. The CDR3 DNA follows: TGTGCCAGCAGCTTGAAAAGGACTAGCGGACCAAGCTCCTACAATGAGCAGTTCTTC. Amino acid sequence: CASSLKRTSGPSSYNEQFF.

The V gene is TRBV4-2, the J gene TRBJ2-7; 14 nucleotides agree with TRBD2. Germline CDR1 reads LGHNA; CDR2 reads YNFKEQ. V lost 4 bases, J lost 5 bases, and 4 bases stayed unmatched. This CDR3 region has 15 residues. The CDR3 sequence is CASSRGTSGGDEQYF. The CDR3 DNA reads as TGTGCCAGCAGCCGCGGGACTAGCGGGGGCGACGAGCAGTACTTC.

The CDR3 DNA reads as TGTGCCATCAGTGAATGGCAGCAAGAGACCCAGTACTTC. Its protein is CAISEWQQETQYF. The V gene is TRBV10-3, the J gene TRBJ2-5; D gene ambiguous. In germline, CDR1 is ENHRY, CDR2 SYGVKD. The CDR3 is 13 amino acids. V dropped 3 bases and J dropped 2 bases, with 7 bases sitting between them.

This clone was seen a single time. The chain uses TRBV7-2 and TRBJ1-2; D gene unclear. Trimming stripped 10 bases from V and 8 bases from J, with 14 bases between. The CDR3 contains 11 residues. From germline, CDR1 is SGHTA and CDR2 FQGNSA. The CDR3 DNA follows: TGTGCCATCCACCCCGAGGAGGGCTACACCTTC. Amino acid sequence: CAIHPEEGYTF.

V is TRBV19 and J is TRBJ2-7, with 7 bases lining up with TRBD2. Looked up from germline, CDR1 is LNHDA and CDR2 is SQIVND (reference sequence). V gave up 10 bases and J gave up 0 bases; unmatched junction bases: 6. The CDR3 extends over 13 amino acids. DNA of the CDR3: TGTGCCACGATCGGGGGGAGCTCCTACGAGCAGTACTTC. Protein sequence: CATIGGSSYEQYF.

The sample holds a few counts of this clone. The chain employs TRBV6-6 and TRBJ1-1, with D possibly matching TRBD1 (5 bases). CDR3 size: 16 residues. The V end lost 3 bases, the J end lost 0 bases, and 14 bases lay between the germline ends. Per the germline V gene, CDR1 is MNHNY and CDR2 is SVGAGI (reference sequence). The CDR3 spells CASSYQRTIMNTEAFF. The CDR3 DNA is TGTGCCAGCAGTTATCAACGGACAATCATGAACACTGAAGCTTTCTTT.

The rearrangement links TRBV5-6 to TRBJ1-2; 11 bases line up with TRBD1. The V segment lost 3 bases and the J segment 8 bases; nucleotides outside the gene matches: 9. CDR3 length: 15 amino acids. Per germline, CDR1 SGHDT and CDR2 YYEEEE. The CDR3 spells CASSYLGQGGEGYTF. The DNA for the CDR3 is TGTGCCAGCAGCTACCTGGGACAGGGGGGAGAGGGCTACACCTTC. The complete variable domain, with remaining parts taken from reference TRBV5-6 and TRBJ1-2, reads DAGVTQSPTHLIKTRGQQVTLRCSPKSGHDTVSWYQQALGQGPQFIFQYYEEEERQRGNFPDRFSGHQFPNYSSELNVNALLLGDSALYLCASSYLGQGGEGYTFGSGTRLTVV.

The gene calls are TRBV6-1 and TRBJ2-5, with D tentatively TRBD2 (7 bases). Matching the DNA end better, TRBJ2-7 makes the J call doubtful. The CDR3 runs to 14 residues. The germline V gene encodes CDR1 MNHNS and CDR2 SASEGT. The CDR3 region has the DNA TGTGCCAGCAGTGAAAGGGGGGGCGGTTACGAGCAGTACTTC. Protein sequence: CASSERGGGYEQYF.

The V gene is TRBV14, the J gene TRBJ2-3; 11 bases are shared with TRBD2. Germline V CDR1 and CDR2: SGHDN, FVKESK. The CDR3 has 17 amino acids. V was clipped by 1 base and J by 7 bases; unmatched bases: 10. The CDR3 DNA follows: TGTGCCAGCAGCCAAGTCGCCGGGACTAGCGGCCTGTATACGCAGTATTTT. Its translation is CASSQVAGTSGLYTQYF.

The count of this clone is one. The chain uses TRBV7-2 and TRBJ2-2; 10 positions match TRBD1. CDR1 and CDR2 from the germline V gene are SGHTA and FQGNSA. The ends lost 5 bases at V and 7 bases at J; junction bases unmatched: 4. The CDR3 has 14 amino acids. In DNA, the CDR3 is TGTGCCAGCAGCCGACAGGGGGCGATCGGGGAGCTGTTTTTT. Translating it yields CASSRQGAIGELFF.

The chain joins TRBV6-4 to TRBJ2-3; 14 nucleotides agree with TRBD2. From germline, CDR1 is MRHNA and CDR2 SNTAGT. The CDR3 consists of 16 residues. With 6 bases clipped from V and 2 bases from J, the junction kept 4 bases outside the gene matches. CDR3 in DNA: TGTGCCAGCAGCCGACTAGCGGGGGGGAACACAGATACGCAGTATTTT. Translated, it gives CASSRLAGGNTDTQYF.

This clone showed up just a few times. The V and J genes are TRBV5-1 and TRBJ2-2; a possible D gene is TRBD1 (5 bases). CDR3 length: 16 residues. The germline V and J ends were trimmed by 0 bases and 1 base, with 10 bases remaining between them. The germline V gene encodes CDR1 SGHRS and CDR2 YFSETQ. CDR3 loop: CASSLGPTGNTGELFF. In nucleotides, the CDR3 is TGCGCCAGCAGCTTGGGCCCTACAGGGAACACCGGGGAGCTGTTTTTT. The full variable domain, its missing parts supplied by reference TRBV5-1 and TRBJ2-2, is KAGVTQTPRYLIKTRGQQVTLSCSPISGHRSVSWYQQTPGQGLQFLFEYFSETQRNKGNFPGRFSGRQFSNSRSEMNVSTLELGDSALYLCASSLGPTGNTGELFFGEGSRLTVL.

This clone has more than one count but fewer than ten. V and J are TRBV29-1 and TRBJ2-1, with D possibly matching TRBD2 (6 bases). The germline V gene encodes CDR1 SQVTM and CDR2 ANQGSEA. This CDR3 comprises 17 residues. V lost 4 bases and J 0 bases, leaving 19 bases between the germline ends. The CDR3: CSVGGEAELRSYNEQFF. The DNA for the CDR3 is TGCAGCGTTGGGGGGGAGGCGGAGCTTCGCTCCTACAATGAGCAGTTCTTC.